The present entry profiles one T cell receptor beta chain with its context. Its specificity is unknown. V shed 3 bases and J 5 bases; nucleotides not matched to a gene: 12. The CDR3 extends over 17 amino acids. An Oncomine TCR Beta short-read assay was used to sequence the DNA from cultured CD4+ T cells. TCRdb redid the calling of the PCR reads with MiXCR, one entry per CDR3 protein. There are some 10,000 distinct CDR3 sequences in the sample; about 20% occur only once, and roughly an eighth lies in the top ten. The sample is drawn from a study of vaccination and CD4 T cells after COVID-19. Study at large: The study collected post-vaccine samples a median around 66 days after dose two, with a range of 14 to 241. Either a CEFX pool, an HIV-1 Nef pool, or no peptide was added to control cultures.

Regarding treatment: roughly 10-day PBMC culture with coronavirus spike peptide pools or control peptides (ViraFEST assay). TCRs were sequenced by ViraFEST after antigen-specific T cells had been expanded with peptide pools. Negative selection enriched CD4+ T cells from cultures at 9 to 10 days. V and J are TRBV12-3 or TRBV12-4 and TRBJ2-2, with 7 bases fitting TRBD1. Sample: CD4+ T cells from blood, cultured in vitro, taken after SARS-CoV-2 vaccination. The TCR was taken from a human donor who had recovered from COVID-19. The CDR3 reads CASSFRTGQVRTGELFF. In DNA form, the CDR3 reads TGTGCCAGCAGTTTCAGAACCGGACAGGTCCGGACCGGGGAGCTGTTTTTT.